This T cell receptor (beta chain) appears in the sequencing data of a study of OX40 agonist ivuxolimab in advanced cancers. This CDR3 is built from 15 residues. Trimming removed 4 bases at V and 4 bases at J, with 16 bases between. The data were produced by immunoSEQ multiplex PCR, yet TCRdb's version contains in-frame clones alone and is incomplete. The sample shows about 79,000 clones, 88% of them seen only once. The sequencing used CD4+ or CD8+ T cells sorted from blood, collected in a trial of the OX40 agonist ivuxolimab. The V call is TRBV23-1, the J call TRBJ2-5; D could derive from TRBD1 or TRBD2 (6 bases each). TRBV23-1 is an ORF for which the function is uncertain. This clonotype originated in an adult with an advanced solid tumor such as melanoma, head and neck, liver or kidney cancer. The CDR3 loop reads CASSLWFGGLETQYF. CDR3 DNA sequence: TGCGCCAGCAGTCTATGGTTTGGGGGGCTAGAGACCCAGTACTTC.